These T cell receptor beta chains were read from a single sample in a study of regulatory T cells in long-lasting Graves disease. TCRdb re-called the multiplex PCR reads with MiXCR, one entry per CDR3 protein. The table lists fewer than 650,000 distinct CDR3 sequences, approximately 15% of them singletons, with 18% in the top ten. These data also featured in a second study, about T cells in Graves' hyperthyroidism and ophthalmopathy.

The sequenced sample was peripheral blood mononuclear cells (PBMCs), obtained at new diagnosis, from a patient treated with antithyroid drugs. The source is a young woman with Graves disease. CDR3s include the opening cysteine and the closing phenylalanine or tryptophan. A D gene is named only where the DNA matches it firmly. Clone size is not always given. Where it is, it says once, few, many or a class for expanded clones.

>TRBJ2-7|TRBD2|TRBV12-3/TRBV12-4|many
CASRFSGISYEQYF
TGTGCCAGCAGATTTAGCGGGATCTCCTACGAGCAGTACTTC
>TRBJ2-3|-|TRBV18|few
CASSTIPPQDTQYF
TGTGCCAGCTCTACCATACCCCCACAAGATACGCAGTATTTT
>TRBJ2-3|TRBD1|TRBV9|few
CASRPPGTAITDTQYF
TGTGCCAGCAGACCCCCCGGGACAGCCATCACAGATACGCAGTATTTT
>TRBJ2-1|TRBD1|TRBV5-1|many
CASSRQGNNKQFF
TGCGCCAGCAGTCGACAGGGGAACAATAAGCAGTTCTTC
>TRBJ1-1|-|TRBV18|-
CASSLQYSRTGRVTEAFF
TGTGCCAGCTCACTCCAATATAGTAGGACCGGGAGGGTCACTGAAGCTTTCTTT
>TRBJ1-4|-|TRBV6-1|few
CASRSIPGKRGEKLFF
TGTGCCAGCAGATCCATCCCGGGAAAACGGGGTGAAAAACTGTTTTTT
>TRBJ2-1|TRBD2|TRBV12-3/TRBV12-4|many
CASSFQRENNEQFF
TGTGCCAGCAGTTTCCAGCGGGAGAACAATGAGCAGTTCTTC
>TRBJ1-1|-|TRBV28|many
CASSPKWGAFF
TGTGCCAGCAGCCCTAAGTGGGGAGCTTTCTTT
>TRBJ2-1|TRBD2|TRBV15|few
CATSRGTSGTYNEQFF
TGTGCCACCAGCAGAGGAACTAGCGGGACGTACAATGAGCAGTTCTTC
>TRBJ1-3|-|TRBV24-1|few
CASKLGGGNTIYF
TGTGCCTCGAAGCTGGGGGGTGGAAACACCATATATTTT
>TRBJ2-7|-|TRBV7-8|-
CASSSAFGGSYEQYF
TGTGCCAGCAGCTCCGCATTTGGGGGGTCCTACGAGCAGTACTTC
>TRBJ2-7|TRBD1|TRBV6-5|many
CASSWDRVDAYEQYF
TGTGCCAGCAGTTGGGACAGGGTGGACGCCTACGAGCAGTACTTC
>TRBJ2-7|-|TRBV7-8|once
CASSLLTGPYEQYF
TGTGCCAGCAGCTTACTAACGGGCCCCTACGAGCAGTACTTC
>TRBJ1-5|-|TRBV7-2|few
CASSLGGMYQPQHF
TGTGCCAGCAGCTTAGGGGGGATGTATCAGCCCCAGCATTTT
>TRBJ2-2|-|TRBV6-1|many
CASTIEGAGAGELFF
TGTGCCAGCACAATTGAAGGGGCTGGGGCCGGGGAGCTGTTTTTT
>TRBJ2-5|TRBD2|TRBV28|few
CASRVRPSGRVETQYF
TGTGCCAGCAGAGTCCGGCCTAGCGGGAGGGTTGAGACCCAGTACTTC
>TRBJ1-1|-|TRBV15|few
CATSSETSFLLAFF
TGTGCCACCAGCAGCGAGACAAGTTTTTTGCTAGCTTTCTTT
>TRBJ2-2|-|TRBV5-4|-
CASSLVEATGELFF
TGTGCCAGCAGCTTGGTGGAGGCCACCGGGGAGCTGTTTTTT
>TRBJ2-7|-|TRBV24-1|-
CATSDPVKGEQYF
TGTGCCACCAGTGACCCCGTCAAGGGCGAGCAGTACTTC
>TRBJ1-2|-|TRBV7-9|many
CASTPGVGEYGYTF
TGTGCCAGCACCCCGGGGGTTGGGGAATATGGCTACACCTTC
>TRBJ2-1|TRBD1|TRBV11-2|-
CASSTTGDIYNEQFF
TGTGCCAGCAGCACAACAGGGGACATTTACAATGAGCAGTTCTTC
>TRBJ1-3|-|TRBV9|few
CASSVAGPGNTIYF
TGTGCCAGCAGCGTAGCGGGACCTGGAAACACCATATATTTT
>TRBJ1-2|-|TRBV20-1|many
CSATGGIYGYTF
TGCAGTGCCACCGGGGGGATCTATGGCTACACCTTC
>TRBJ2-7|TRBD2|TRBV28|many
CASSLAAGEQYF
TGTGCCAGCAGTTTAGCAGCGGGAGAGCAGTACTTC
>TRBJ1-2|-|TRBV3-1|many
CASSQQGFNYGYTF
TGTGCCAGCAGCCAACAGGGGTTTAACTATGGCTACACCTTC
>TRBJ2-7|TRBD1|TRBV28|few
CASSSGQGPEQYF
TGTGCCAGCAGTTCAGGACAGGGGCCGGAGCAGTACTTC
>TRBJ1-1|-|TRBV5-1|-
CASSLGTGGYNTEAFF
TGCGCCAGCAGCCTAGGGACGGGGGGGTACAACACTGAAGCTTTCTTT
>TRBJ1-5|-|TRBV9|few
CASSVPTPIQALDQPQHF
TGTGCCAGCAGCGTCCCAACCCCAATCCAGGCTCTCGATCAGCCCCAGCATTTT
>TRBJ1-4|-|TRBV28|many
CASSSSGTSEKLFF
TGTGCCAGCAGTTCCTCCGGGACAAGTGAAAAACTGTTTTTT
>TRBJ2-1|-|TRBV20-1|many
CSSHLDSLGEQFF
TGCAGTTCACATTTAGACAGCCTCGGTGAGCAGTTCTTC
>TRBJ2-2|-|TRBV25-1|many
CASESGPGLNTGELFF
TGTGCCAGCGAGTCCGGTCCGGGGTTGAACACCGGGGAGCTGTTTTTT